This T cell receptor beta chain comes out of a study of shared clonotypes between healthy human individuals. The ends were cut back, 0 bases at V and 4 bases at J, with 10 bases in the middle. Germline CDR1 is SGHRS and CDR2 is YFSETQ. This CDR3 has 14 residues. Each unsorted sample relied on about 90 million PBMCs as its source of genomic DNA. Genomic DNA (from each subset) was split evenly across several immunoSEQ plates. Unsorted PBMC DNA was run through sequencing on ten immunoSEQ deep assay plates. As processed by the authors: ImmunoSEQ gave junction-only sequences without quality scores, so filtering differed. Generated by immunoSEQ multiplex PCR, the TCRdb table keeps only in-frame clones and is missing some. The V and J calls and the clone size are those of that table, but D and trimming were determined from the DNA. The repertoire holds hundreds of thousands of clones, with 79% as singletons.

The source is a woman aged 40 to 49 in good health. Some clones in this sample may be carry-over from other donors' samples. The sequenced sample consisted of PBMCs. V usage is TRBV5-1 and J usage is TRBJ2-5; D not resolved. Written as DNA, the CDR3 is TGCGCCAGCAGCTTGGAGCCCAGACCAGAGACCCAGTACTTC. Amino acid sequence: CASSLEPRPETQYF. Using reference TRBV5-1 and TRBJ2-5 for the parts outside the CDR3, the full variable domain is KAGVTQTPRYLIKTRGQQVTLSCSPISGHRSVSWYQQTPGQGLQFLFEYFSETQRNKGNFPGRFSGRQFSNSRSEMNVSTLELGDSALYLCASSLEPRPETQYFGPGTRLLVL.